The sequence of this TCR beta chain was determined in a study of control samples from healthy donors and cancer patients. The protocol was immunoSEQ multiplex PCR, while the TCRdb copy is restricted to in-frame clones and leaves out a portion. This sample has some 120,000 clones, with approximately 89% found just once. Unmatched junction bases numbered 10, after V lost 0 bases and J lost 5 bases. The CDR3 extends over 17 amino acids. CDR1 and CDR2 from the germline V gene are SGHRS and YFSETQ. This clone was detected once. The material sequenced was blood. The sequence derives from a young man in good health. The J gene is TRBJ2-5, the V gene TRBV5-1, with 10 bases identical to TRBD1. In DNA form, the CDR3 reads TGCGCCAGCAGCTTGGGATACTCCGGGACAGGGGAGGAGACCCAGTACTTC. It translates to CASSLGYSGTGEETQYF.